The sample holds one count of the clone carrying this T cell receptor (beta chain). The entry originates in a study of shared T cell receptors in the human thymus. Sequencing was performed with immunoSEQ multiplex PCR; in TCRdb, only in-frame clones are kept and a portion is missing. The sample comprises 550,000 to 800,000 clones, 70% to 90% of which are singletons, and more than 0.01% rests with the top ten. Separately, the same data were catalogued under a study of human thymus T cells. That study reports: Donors were healthy Finnish infants having corrective surgery for congenital heart defects. The source of the thymus tissue was resections taken during corrective heart surgery. Among thymic and blood repertoires, usage of V and J genes appeared biased. Thymic repertoires of unrelated individuals were reported in related research to overlap highly.

This TCR came from a girl less than two years old with a congenital heart defect. The sequenced sample was thymocytes.

CDR3 amino acids: CASSSRPRGSPLHF. The CDR3 DNA is TGTGCCAGTAGTAGTAGGCCTAGAGGGTCTCCCCTCCACTTT. This chain links TRBV19 with TRBJ1-6; D gene unclear. V was shortened by 4 bases and J by 13 bases, with 17 bases between the two germline ends. This CDR3 has 14 amino acids. Germline lookup yields CDR1 LNHDA and CDR2 SQIVND (reference sequence).